This TCR beta chain came from a study of shared clonotypes between healthy human individuals. General observations from the study: Relative to their counterparts shared across all four donors, non-shared clonotypes exhibited diminished generation probabilities.

The assay was carried out at the deep level. Replicate PCRs from sorted subsets contained about 0.2 ug DNA, which is tens of thousands of T cell genomes. Clones were sequenced by immunoSEQ multiplex PCR, and TCRdb holds only the in-frame ones, with some missing. The top ten clones hold around 0.4% of a sample with 2 million to 2.5 million clones, 85% to 95% of them seen once. Germline CDR1 is MGHRA and CDR2 is YSYEKL. The germline V and J ends were trimmed by 0 bases and 1 base, with 16 bases remaining between them. The CDR3 has 18 amino acids. This clone was recorded only once. The antigen is unknown.

The chain couples TRBV4-1 to TRBJ2-4, with D unclear. Sequencing was carried out using naive CD4+ T cells from PBMCs. Subset specified: CD45RA+ positively selected. The sequence came from a man between 18 and 35 years old in good health. Some clones in this sample may be carry-over from other donors' samples. CDR3 bases: TGCGCCAGCAGCCAAGATGTTTGGGGTCCCCTCGCCAAAAACATTCAGTACTTC. Protein: CASSQDVWGPLAKNIQYF.